This record looks at one T cell receptor beta chain sequence and its context. Antigen: not known. The ends lost 5 bases at V and 3 bases at J; junction bases unmatched: 10. Looked up from germline, CDR1 is SGHVS and CDR2 is FQNEAQ. The CDR3 totals 16 residues. The data were taken from a study of cytomegalovirus exposure and HLA in healthy donors. A multiplex PCR was run with 60 Vbeta primers and 13 Jbeta primers. TCRdb's table, derived via immunoSEQ multiplex PCR, lists solely in-frame clones and lacks some. The repertoire includes just over 200,000 clones, approximately 78% of them detected once, and 2.7% sits in the top ten. Study results and limitations: Clonal expansion, a later analysis showed, was greater in HLA-associated TCR beta chains than in equally common others.

The source material was PBMCs. This rearrangement joins TRBV7-8 to TRBJ2-1; 7 bases map to TRBD2. The sequence derives from a woman aged 40 to 49 in good health and CMV-seronegative. DNA for the CDR3: TGTGCCAGCAGCCTCCGCGTCCGCGGGAGCTACAATGAGCAGTTCTTC. This translates into CASSLRVRGSYNEQFF.